The 2 T cell receptor beta chains below all came from one sample that was sequenced in a study of early T cells in non-severe SARS-CoV-2 infection. One entry per CDR3 protein results from TCRdb running MiXCR on the 5' RACE reads. There are tens of thousands of distinct CDR3 sequences in the sample; 10% to 15% occur only once, and approximately 4.7% lies in the top ten. Material: whole blood. The receptors were sampled from an adult who was a healthcare worker with PCR-confirmed SARS-CoV-2 infection or an uninfected control (not recorded which).

This clonotype showed up many times. The chain combines TRBV24-1 with TRBJ2-3; maybe TRBD1 (5 bases). Germline loops: CDR1 KGHDR, CDR2 SFDVKD. Trimming cost V 4 bases and J 2 bases, with 18 bases left between them. This CDR3 comprises 17 residues. Here the CDR3 reads CATSDPSDTRATDTQYF. The CDR3 region has the DNA TGTGCCACCAGTGACCCTTCGGACACCCGGGCCACAGATACGCAGTATTTT.

This clonotype was counted at least ten times. The chain joins TRBV5-1 to TRBJ1-1, with D tentatively TRBD1 (5 bases). The length of the CDR3 is 14 residues. CDR1 SGHRS and CDR2 YFSETQ come from the germline V gene. The V and J ends lost 4 bases and 1 base respectively, with 11 bases between them. The chain's CDR3 is CASSKGTGNTEAFF. CDR3 DNA sequence: TGCGCCAGCAGCAAAGGGACGGGGAACACTGAAGCTTTCTTT.